These 30 T cell receptor beta chains were all obtained from the same sample, sequenced in a study of T cell clusters in autoimmune cytopenias. Some 40,000 genome equivalents of blood DNA were amplified for TRB. Multiplex touch-down PCR amplified TRB using TRB-A and TRB-B pools in one tube. TCRdb re-called the multiplex PCR reads, yielding one record per CDR3 amino acid sequence without DNA. The repertoire table contains some 12,000 distinct CDR3 sequences. The same sample was also used in a study of T cell repertoires in aging, cancer and after chemotherapy.

Sequenced material: peripheral blood. These receptors all stem from a human donor in good health.

The chain combines TRBV12-3 or TRBV12-4 with TRBJ2-2; no DNA is available, so the TRBD1 call from TCRdb remains unchecked. This CDR3 spans 15 amino acids. CDR3 residues: CASSFGTGGTGELFF.

This chain links TRBV12-3 or TRBV12-4 with TRBJ1-2; the D gene TCRdb calls, TRBD1, cannot be checked with no DNA. The length of the CDR3 is 18 residues. The CDR3: CASSPRGFPGQGNYGYTF.

This chain connects TRBV19 to TRBJ2-3; as DNA is missing, the TRBD1 call by TCRdb cannot be tested. The V gene's germline CDR1 is LNHDA and CDR2 SQIVND (reference sequence). The CDR3 sequence is 16 residues long. The CDR3 is CASSSLPGQRSGTQYF.

The CDR3 sequence: CASSPRLAMDKNIQYF. The V call is TRBV19, the J call TRBJ2-4; TCRdb selects TRBD2, and the lack of DNA leaves this call unchecked. The CDR3 is 16 residues long. Germline assignment: CDR1 LNHDA and CDR2 SQIVND (reference sequence).

This clonotype is classed as medium-sized by frequency. This chain uses TRBV30 with TRBJ1-2. The length of the CDR3 is 12 residues. CDR1 GTSNPN and CDR2 SVGIG come from the germline V gene (reference sequence). CDR3 in amino acids: CAWSPQSGGYTF.

The rearrangement links TRBV7-3 to TRBJ2-7. CDR3 size: 13 residues. Germline CDR1 is SGHTA and CDR2 is FQGTGA. The CDR3 loop reads CASSQYRAEEQYF. Combining the CDR3 with reference TRBV7-3 and TRBJ2-7 gives the whole variable domain GAGVSQTPSNKVTEKGKYVELRCDPISGHTALYWYRQSLGQGPEFLIYFQGTGAADDSGLPNDRFFAVRPEGSVSTLKIQRTERGDSAVYLCASSQYRAEEQYFGPGTRLTVT.

This clonotype is labeled medium-sized (0.01 to 0.1%) based on frequency. The V gene is TRBV6-2 or TRBV6-3, the J gene TRBJ1-6; TCRdb's assignment of TRBD1 cannot be checked, as there is no DNA. Per germline, CDR1 MNHEY and CDR2 SVGEGT. The CDR3 covers 15 residues. The CDR3 loop is CASSYRQGNNSPLHF.

The J gene is TRBJ2-5, the V gene TRBV6-2 or TRBV6-3; without DNA, the TCRdb call of TRBD2 cannot be checked. CDR3 length: 13 residues. Germline V gene data show CDR1 as MNHEY and CDR2 as SVGEGT. The CDR3: CASSYSNGRAQYF.

The chain has TRBV5-1 and TRBJ1-4; TCRdb names TRBD1, which stays unverified in the absence of DNA. Germline V gene lookup returns CDR1 SGHRS and CDR2 YFSETQ. This CDR3 is 16 amino acids long. This CDR3 is CASSRWTATTNEKLFF.

The chain employs TRBV18 and TRBJ2-3. This CDR3 has 15 amino acids. The germline V gene encodes CDR1 KGHSH and CDR2 LQKENI. CDR3 region: CASSPVAVSTDTQYF.

CDR3 region: CASSITAGVGEQFF. This chain uses TRBV11-1 with TRBJ2-1; TCRdb lists TRBD2, though no DNA is available to test this call. Germline CDR1 is SGHAT and CDR2 is FQDESV (reference sequence). The CDR3 runs 14 residues. The variable domain in full, completed from reference TRBV11-1 and TRBJ2-1, reads EAEVAQSPRYKITEKSQAVAFWCDPISGHATLYWYRQILGQGPELLVQFQDESVVDDSQLPKDRFSAERLKGVDSTLKIQPAELGDSAMYLCASSITAGVGEQFFGPGTRLTVL.

This clonotype registers medium-sized by frequency. The chain recombines TRBV7-3 with TRBJ2-1. This CDR3 has 13 amino acids. CDR1 is SGHTA and CDR2 is FQGTGA in the germline V gene. CDR3 sequence: CASSHPNYNEQFF.

J is TRBJ2-5 and V is TRBV7-9. Germline V gene sequence: CDR1 SEHNR, CDR2 FQNEAQ (reference sequence). The CDR3 sequence is 14 residues long. This CDR3 is CASSQRVNQETQYF. The whole variable domain, filled in from reference TRBV7-9 and TRBJ2-5, reads DTGVSQNPRHKITKRGQNVTFRCDPISEHNRLYWYRQTLGQGPEFLTYFQNEAQLEKSRLLSDRFSAERPKGSFSTLEIQRTEQGDSAMYLCASSQRVNQETQYFGPGTRLLVL.

This clonotype is classed as medium-sized by frequency. This chain's CDR3 is CSVVTGVGYTF. V gene TRBV29-1 combines with J gene TRBJ1-2; TCRdb names TRBD1, which stays unverified in the absence of DNA. Germline CDR1 SQVTM, CDR2 ANQGSEA. The CDR3 runs to 11 residues.

The chain recombines TRBV28 with TRBJ2-7; TCRdb gives TRBD1 as the D gene, but with no DNA this cannot be confirmed. The germline V gene has CDR1 MDHEN and CDR2 SYDVKM. There are 14 residues in the CDR3. CDR3 sequence: CASTPGDSSYEQYF.

CDR3 amino acids: CASSSRQRQDYTGELFF. The chain employs TRBV13 and TRBJ2-2; without DNA, the TCRdb call of TRBD1 cannot be checked. CDR1 is PRHDT and CDR2 is FYEKMQ in the germline V gene (reference sequence). CDR3 length: 17 amino acids. Variable domain in full (rest from reference TRBV13 and TRBJ2-2): AAGVIQSPRHLIKEKRETATLKCYPIPRHDTVYWYQQGPGQDPQFLISFYEKMQSDKGSIPDRFSAQQFSDYHSELNMSSLELGDSALYFCASSSRQRQDYTGELFFGEGSRLTVL.

According to its frequency, this clonotype is medium-sized (0.01 to 0.1%). V is TRBV12-3 or TRBV12-4 and J is TRBJ1-3. The CDR3 is 14 residues long. CDR3 region: CASSRAIPGNTIYF.

This chain connects TRBV14 to TRBJ2-7. The CDR3 is 13 amino acids. Looked up from germline, CDR1 is SGHDN and CDR2 is FVKESK. CDR3 sequence reads: CASSGSRYYEQYF. The whole variable domain, remainder taken from reference TRBV14 and TRBJ2-7, is EAGVTQFPSHSVIEKGQTVTLRCDPISGHDNLYWYRRVMGKEIKFLLHFVKESKQDESGMPNNRFLAERTGGTYSTLKVQPAELEDSGVYFCASSGSRYYEQYFGPGTRLTVT.

Judged by frequency, this clonotype is medium-sized (0.01 to 0.1%). The chain employs TRBV30 and TRBJ1-6; the D gene TCRdb calls, TRBD1, cannot be checked with no DNA. This CDR3 has 15 amino acids. CDR1 and CDR2 (germline): GTSNPN, SVGIG (reference sequence). The CDR3 loop is CAWSAEQGWNSPLHF.

This chain joins TRBV6-5 and TRBJ2-7; the TCRdb D gene call, TRBD1, has no DNA to confirm it. The CDR3 totals 13 residues. CDR1 is MNHEY and CDR2 is SVGAGI in the germline V gene. The CDR3 reads CASSETPGNEQYF.

The chain links TRBV28 to TRBJ1-2; TCRdb outputs TRBD1, but without DNA this stays unchecked. CDR1 is MDHEN and CDR2 is SYDVKM in the germline V gene. The CDR3 totals 15 residues. The CDR3 sequence: CASSRTPTPTYGYTF.

The chain couples TRBV12-3 or TRBV12-4 to TRBJ1-5. The CDR3 has 14 amino acids. CDR3 protein: CASSLTGRSLPQHF.

This clonotype registers medium-sized by frequency. This rearrangement joins TRBV12-3 or TRBV12-4 to TRBJ2-2. CDR3 length: 11 residues. The CDR3 loop reads CASSLSGELFF.

The chain is built from TRBV15 and TRBJ1-2. The CDR3 covers 15 residues. In germline, CDR1 is LNHNV, CDR2 YYDKDF (reference sequence). The CDR3 protein is CATSRDRDILYGYTF.

The chain combines TRBV18 with TRBJ1-1; TCRdb reports TRBD1, a call that lacks DNA to check it against. CDR1 is KGHSH, CDR2 LQKENI, per germline. The CDR3 is 13 amino acids. The CDR3 loop is CASSQGMNTEAFF.

This chain uses TRBV7-9 with TRBJ2-5; the TCRdb call, TRBD2, lacks DNA for checking. The germline gives CDR1 SEHNR, CDR2 FQNEAQ (reference sequence). This CDR3 has 17 amino acids. This CDR3 is CASSPRWGGDLSQTQYF.

This chain joins TRBV5-8 and TRBJ1-2. This CDR3 is 14 amino acids long. CDR1 and CDR2 from the germline V gene are SGHTS and YDEGEE. The CDR3: CASSLAGANYGYTF. The whole variable domain, remainder taken from reference TRBV5-8 and TRBJ1-2, is EAGVTQSPTHLIKTRGQQATLRCSPISGHTSVYWYQQALGLGLQFLLWYDEGEERNRGNFPPRFSGRQFPNYSSELNVNALELEDSALYLCASSLAGANYGYTFGSGTRLTVV.

This clonotype ranks as medium-sized in terms of frequency. CDR3 residues: CASSQDGGGSYGYTF. This rearrangement joins TRBV6-4 to TRBJ1-2. Germline V lookup: CDR1 MRHNA, CDR2 SNTAGT. This CDR3 contains 15 residues.

This clonotype is labeled medium-sized based on frequency. The chain couples TRBV7-6 to TRBJ2-1; TCRdb reports TRBD2, a call that lacks DNA to check it against. The CDR3 consists of 15 residues. Germline V gene sequence: CDR1 SGHVS, CDR2 FNYEAQ. Here the CDR3 reads CASSWTSGDLGEQFF.

The gene calls are TRBV7-2 and TRBJ2-7; TCRdb's D gene call, TRBD1, goes unchecked for lack of DNA. The CDR3 extends over 14 amino acids. Germline CDR1 reads SGHTA; CDR2 reads FQGNSA. This CDR3 is CASSQRTGGNEQYF.